This TCR beta chain was sequenced in a study of blood T cell repertoires in COVID-19. Study-wide background: Spain, Italy and the United States supplied samples that represented acute and convalescent COVID-19.

CDR1 is MGHDK and CDR2 is SYGVNS in the germline V gene. V lost 6 bases, J lost 0 bases, and 11 bases lay in between. This CDR3 comprises 14 residues. Original data processing: Estimates of nucleated cell counts were drawn from the amplification of reference gene primers. Produced via immunoSEQ multiplex PCR; TCRdb's table is partial and in-frame only. That table furnishes V, J and clone size, whereas the DNA furnished D and trimming. The data show more than 9,000 clones, with 82% seen just once and under 5% held by the top ten. This receptor was obtained from a woman in her sixties with acute or convalescent COVID-19. The chain employs TRBV25-1 and TRBJ1-1, with a possible D match to TRBD1 (5 bases). The sequenced sample consisted of peripheral blood. The CDR3 sequence: CASRETAMNTEAFF. CDR3 coding DNA: TGTGCCAGCAGAGAGACAGCCATGAACACTGAAGCTTTCTTT.